The 26 T cell receptor beta chains below were found in one sample sequenced in a study of vaccination and CD4 T cells after COVID-19. Time point indicated: late sampling 161 to 241 days after vaccination in three convalescent patients. The sample's treatment: approximately 9-day PBMC culture with coronavirus spike peptide pools or control peptides (ViraFEST assay). Their specific antigens are unknown. The assay that was used to sequence DNA from cultured CD4+ T cells was the Oncomine TCR Beta short-read assay. TCRdb redid the calling of the PCR reads with MiXCR, one entry per CDR3 protein. This table has 20,000 to 25,000 distinct CDR3 sequences, around two fifths appearing once. Sequencing was performed on CD4+ T cells from blood, cultured in vitro, taken about 7 months after SARS-CoV-2 vaccination. The origin of the receptors is a human donor who had recovered from COVID-19.

The chain couples TRBV28 to TRBJ1-1; no reliable D call. CDR3 size: 12 residues. Trimming took off 7 bases at V and 5 bases at J, with 11 bases between the two ends. Germline values: CDR1 MDHEN, CDR2 SYDVKM. The CDR3 sequence: CASKKGWTEAFF. The CDR3 DNA sequence: TGTGCCAGCAAGAAAGGGTGGACTGAAGCTTTCTTT. The full variable domain, completed using reference TRBV28 and TRBJ1-1, is DVKVTQSSRYLVKRTGEKVFLECVQDMDHENMFWYRQDPGLGLRLIYFSYDVKMKEKGDIPEGYSVSREKKERFSLILESASTNQTSMYLCASKKGWTEAFFGQGTRLTVV.

The rearrangement links TRBV7-8 to TRBJ2-3, with TRBD1 matching over 7 bases. V lost 3 bases and J lost 8; bases outside the gene matches: 8. Per the germline V gene, CDR1 is SGHVS and CDR2 is FQNEAQ. The CDR3 is 14 residues long. The DNA for the CDR3 is TGTGCCAGCAGCTTGGGGACAGATTCGTCTACGCAGTATTTT. As protein: CASSLGTDSSTQYF.

In its sample, this clonotype ranks as medium-sized. The V and J genes are TRBV15 and TRBJ2-1; no firm D call. Trimming took 0 bases from V and 0 from J, leaving 6 bases between them. CDR3 length equals 15 residues. Germline V gene lookup returns CDR1 LNHNV and CDR2 YYDKDF (reference sequence). CDR3 coding DNA: TGTGCCACCAGCAGAGATATAGGCTCCTACAATGAGCAGTTCTTC. It is translated as CATSRDIGSYNEQFF.

The chain recombines TRBV7-8 with TRBJ1-1, with no clear D. CDR1 and CDR2 from the germline V gene are SGHVS and FQNEAQ. V was cut by 3 bases and J by 2 bases, with 10 bases left in between. This CDR3 has 14 amino acids. The CDR3 loop reads CASSFRRANTEAFF. CDR3 nucleotides: TGTGCCAGCAGCTTTAGGAGGGCAAACACTGAAGCTTTCTTT.

This rearrangement joins TRBV20-1 to TRBJ2-5; D is possibly TRBD2 (7 bases). Trimming left V 1 base short and J 5 bases short, with 11 bases between. The CDR3 runs 13 residues. Germline-derived CDR1 and CDR2 are DFQATT and SNEGSKA (reference sequence). The CDR3 region has the DNA TGCAGTGCTAGAGTGGGGGGGGCGGAGACCCAGTACTTC. Its translation: CSARVGGAETQYF.

This clonotype has a handful of counts. The chain joins TRBV28 to TRBJ2-3; unclear D gene. The length of the CDR3 is 13 residues. The germline V and J ends were trimmed by 4 bases and 1 base, with 6 bases remaining between them. CDR1 and CDR2 from the germline V gene are MDHEN and SYDVKM. The CDR3 DNA reads as TGTGCCAGCAGTTCCTCCCGCACAGATACGCAGTATTTT. Its protein is CASSSSRTDTQYF.

Only a few counts were recorded for this clonotype. The gene calls are TRBV28 and TRBJ1-2, with TRBD1 identical over 9 bases. The CDR3 spans 15 residues. Germline loops: CDR1 MDHEN, CDR2 SYDVKM. The J segment lost 5 bases and the V segment lost 2 bases, leaving 6 bases of the junction unmatched. The CDR3 coding sequence is TGTGCCAGCAGTTTACCCACAGGGGGCTGGTATGGCTACACCTTC. Translated: CASSLPTGGWYGYTF.

This clonotype has a handful of counts. The chain joins TRBV20-1 to TRBJ2-5; D call uncertain. Germline lookup yields CDR1 DFQATT and CDR2 SNEGSKA (reference sequence). Between the trimmed V and J ends, which lost 5 bases and 2 bases, there was a span of 6 bases. The CDR3 loop spans 11 amino acids. CDR3: CSAEHQETQYF. CDR3 DNA: TGCAGTGCTGAACATCAAGAGACCCAGTACTTC.

V usage is TRBV20-1 and J usage is TRBJ2-3; maybe TRBD2 (7 bases). Trimming left V 1 base short and J 2 bases short, with 16 bases between. Germline lookup yields CDR1 DFQATT and CDR2 SNEGSKA (reference sequence). CDR3 length: 16 amino acids. The CDR3 sequence: CSARVGIGGATDTQYF. The CDR3 DNA is TGCAGTGCTAGAGTGGGTATAGGGGGGGCCACAGATACGCAGTATTTT.

This clonotype was counted a few times. The rearrangement uses TRBV6-5 and TRBJ1-6; D is uncertain. V was trimmed by 0 bases and J by 0 bases, leaving 6 bases between them. The CDR3 has 16 amino acids. Germline-derived CDR1 and CDR2 are MNHEY and SVGAGI. The CDR3 sequence: CASSYSASSYNSPLHF. CDR3 nucleotide sequence: TGTGCCAGCAGTTACTCTGCGAGCTCCTATAATTCACCCCTCCACTTT.

About this clonotype itself: At one end the junction does not follow the germline gene, possibly because of a read error. This rearrangement joins TRBV6-1 to TRBJ1-6; D is ambiguous. From germline, CDR1 is MNHNS and CDR2 SASEGT. CDR3 size: 15 residues. CDR3 nucleotide sequence: TGTGCCAGCAGGGAAGGTTGGGGAGTCGATTCACCCCTCCACTTT. Translation gives CASREGWGVDSPLHF.

The chain combines TRBV29-1 with TRBJ2-7, with D maybe TRBD2 (6 bases). Germline CDR1 SQVTM, CDR2 ANQGSEA. This CDR3 is built from 14 residues. V lost 4 bases, J lost 1 base, and 14 bases lay in between. DNA of the CDR3: TGCAGCGTTGGCGAGCCGGGAGCTTCCTACGAGCAGTACTTC. This sequence encodes CSVGEPGASYEQYF.

V is TRBV4-1 and J is TRBJ1-2, with 7 bases identical to TRBD1. CDR3 length: 15 amino acids. J gave up 4 bases and V 2 bases, and 7 bases lay outside the gene matches. Germline-derived CDR1 and CDR2 are MGHRA and YSYEKL. CDR3 loop: CASSQQDRTIYGYTF. The CDR3 nucleotides read TGCGCCAGCAGCCAACAGGACAGGACTATCTATGGCTACACCTTC.

This clonotype occurred a few times. The chain has TRBV4-2 and TRBJ1-2; weak D call: TRBD1 (5 bases). Germline V gives CDR1 LGHNA, CDR2 YNFKEQ. The V end was cut by 0 bases, the J end by 7 bases, with 12 bases between. The CDR3 has 14 amino acids. The CDR3 here is CASSQDFAGPGYTF. CDR3 DNA sequence: TGTGCCAGCAGCCAAGATTTTGCAGGGCCTGGCTACACCTTC.

The J gene is TRBJ2-3, the V gene TRBV14, with D perhaps matching TRBD1 (5 bases). Looked up from germline, CDR1 is SGHDN and CDR2 is FVKESK. The CDR3 extends over 15 amino acids. V was cut by 4 bases and J by 2 bases, with 13 bases left in between. CDR3 nucleotides: TGTGCCAGCAGCCCTCTAGGACAAATCACAGATACGCAGTATTTT. Protein sequence: CASSPLGQITDTQYF.

Written as DNA, the CDR3 is TGCGCCAGCAGGGACAGGCAGGGGCCAACCTATGGCTACACCTTC. Amino acid sequence: CASRDRQGPTYGYTF. This chain joins TRBV4-1 and TRBJ1-2; 7 bases line up with TRBD1. This CDR3 contains 15 residues. Germline V gives CDR1 MGHRA, CDR2 YSYEKL. Unmatched junction bases numbered 11, after V lost 6 bases and J lost 4 bases.

This clonotype came up a few times. Compared with germline, one end of the junction differs, possibly owing to a read error. V is TRBV2 and J is TRBJ2-5, with TRBD2 matching 9 bases. This CDR3 is built from 11 residues. The germline CDR1 and CDR2 sequences are SNHLY and FYNNEI. The CDR3 reads CASSAGLAMYF. CDR3 nucleotide sequence: TGTGCCAGTAGTGCCGGACTAGCGATGTACTTC.

The chain couples TRBV19 to TRBJ2-3; 8 nucleotides match TRBD2. The V gene's germline CDR1 is LNHDA and CDR2 SQIVND (reference sequence). Trimming at V came to 1 base and at J to 4 bases, leaving 4 bases not matched to a gene. The CDR3 has 15 residues. Here the CDR3 DNA reads TGTGCCAGTAGTATAGGCAGCGGGAGTGCAGATACGCAGTATTTT. Amino acids: CASSIGSGSADTQYF. The whole variable domain, remainder taken from reference TRBV19 and TRBJ2-3, is DGGITQSPKYLFRKEGQNVTLSCEQNLNHDAMYWYRQDPGQGLRLIYYSQIVNDFQKGDIAEGYSVSREKKESFPLTVTSAQKNPTAFYLCASSIGSGSADTQYFGPGTRLTVL.

This chain uses TRBV28 with TRBJ2-3, with D possibly matching TRBD2 (6 bases). This CDR3 is 15 amino acids long. V lost 4 bases and J 5 bases, leaving 16 bases between the germline ends. Germline CDR1 MDHEN, CDR2 SYDVKM. CDR3 residues: CASSSPRGSGDTQYF. CDR3 nucleotides: TGTGCCAGCAGTTCTCCCCGTGGTAGCGGAGATACGCAGTATTTT.

The chain couples TRBV28 to TRBJ1-2, with no clear D. This CDR3 comprises 13 residues. Trimming took off 4 bases at V and 5 bases at J, with 11 bases between the two ends. Germline V gene sequence: CDR1 MDHEN, CDR2 SYDVKM. The CDR3 loop reads CASSSFGPYGYTF. CDR3 sequence (DNA): TGTGCCAGCAGTTCTTTCGGCCCATATGGCTACACCTTC.

This chain uses TRBV7-2 with TRBJ2-7; D may be TRBD2 (5 bases). Germline loops: CDR1 SGHTA, CDR2 FQGNSA. This CDR3 contains 16 residues. Trimming pared 0 bases from V and 3 bases from J, leaving 15 bases between. The CDR3, as DNA: TGTGCCAGCAGCTTAGCGAGTGTGGGGAGCAACTACGAGCAGTACTTC. Its translation is CASSLASVGSNYEQYF.

The J gene is TRBJ2-7, the V gene TRBV28; TRBD2 agrees at 7 bases. Germline CDR1 reads MDHEN; CDR2 reads SYDVKM. The CDR3 is made up of 14 amino acids. J gave up 4 bases and V 2 bases, and 5 bases lay outside the gene matches. CDR3 nucleotides: TGTGCCAGCAGTTTAGGCGGGAGCATGTACGAGCAGTACTTC. Protein: CASSLGGSMYEQYF.

The V call is TRBV7-2, the J call TRBJ2-1, with 10 bases fitting TRBD1. The V gene end was trimmed by 1 base and the J gene end by 8 bases; junction bases not matched to a gene: 8. The CDR3 length is 16 residues. Per the germline V gene, CDR1 is SGHTA and CDR2 is FQGNSA. For the CDR3, the DNA is TGTGCCAGCAGCTTAGGTTCGACAGGGGGCTGGGATGAGCAGTTCTTC. It translates to CASSLGSTGGWDEQFF.

Only a few counts were recorded for this clonotype. The chain recombines TRBV19 with TRBJ2-3, with D maybe TRBD2 (5 bases). This CDR3 is 12 amino acids long. CDR1 is LNHDA and CDR2 is SQIVND in the germline V gene (reference sequence). Trimming left V 3 bases short and J 6 bases short, with 7 bases between. CDR3 sequence: CASSITRDTQYF. The DNA of the CDR3 is TGTGCCAGTAGTATCACTAGGGATACGCAGTATTTT.

The chain uses TRBV19 and TRBJ1-2; TRBD1 agrees at 7 bases. The CDR3 sequence is 12 residues long. Trimming at V came to 6 bases and at J to 5 bases, leaving 3 bases not matched to a gene. Germline values: CDR1 LNHDA, CDR2 SQIVND (reference sequence). In DNA, the CDR3 is TGTGCCAGTAGCCAGGGGGAGTATGGCTACACCTTC. Translation gives CASSQGEYGYTF.

This chain connects TRBV19 to TRBJ2-7; 9 bases are shared with TRBD1. The J segment lost 3 bases and the V segment lost 4 bases, leaving 7 bases of the junction unmatched. This CDR3 comprises 15 residues. Germline V gene sequence: CDR1 LNHDA, CDR2 SQIVND (reference sequence). Written as DNA, the CDR3 is TGTGCCAGTAGTACCCGCCGGGACAGGGACTACGAGCAGTACTTC. Its protein is CASSTRRDRDYEQYF.